This paragraph covers one TCR beta chain sequence. Antigen unknown. The method was immunoSEQ multiplex PCR; TCRdb's version includes in-frame clones alone and lacks a portion of them. The repertoire includes about 29,000 clones, around 80% of them detected once, and 8.2% sits in the top ten. These data originate in a study of a mutant IDH1 vaccine in newly diagnosed glioma. The overall study: The patients were given eight vaccinations, one each in weeks 1, 3, 5, 7, 11, 15, 19 and 23. Vaccination was launched 4-6 weeks after radiotherapy alone, or with temozolomide cycles. Most patients had received both radiotherapy and temozolomide, the prior options being radiotherapy, temozolomide, or both.

Trimming cost V 4 bases and J 1 base, with 10 bases left between them. The CDR3 covers 14 residues. In germline, CDR1 is MDHEN, CDR2 SYDVKM. Study-level results: Pseudoprogression seemed unrelated to changes in top peripheral T cell clonotypes.

The time point here: week 23, last vaccination. In the vaccine, a single dose held 300 ug of the mutant IDH1 20-mer peptide, along with topical imiquimod. Source: PBMCs, taken from a glioma patient whose treatment included an IDH1 peptide vaccine. This clonotype was sampled from a woman aged 18-29 years with glioma. The genes are TRBV28 and TRBJ1-1, with D maybe TRBD1 (6 bases). CDR3 sequence: CASSSWTENTEAFF. CDR3 coding DNA: TGTGCCAGCAGTTCCTGGACAGAGAACACTGAAGCTTTCTTT.